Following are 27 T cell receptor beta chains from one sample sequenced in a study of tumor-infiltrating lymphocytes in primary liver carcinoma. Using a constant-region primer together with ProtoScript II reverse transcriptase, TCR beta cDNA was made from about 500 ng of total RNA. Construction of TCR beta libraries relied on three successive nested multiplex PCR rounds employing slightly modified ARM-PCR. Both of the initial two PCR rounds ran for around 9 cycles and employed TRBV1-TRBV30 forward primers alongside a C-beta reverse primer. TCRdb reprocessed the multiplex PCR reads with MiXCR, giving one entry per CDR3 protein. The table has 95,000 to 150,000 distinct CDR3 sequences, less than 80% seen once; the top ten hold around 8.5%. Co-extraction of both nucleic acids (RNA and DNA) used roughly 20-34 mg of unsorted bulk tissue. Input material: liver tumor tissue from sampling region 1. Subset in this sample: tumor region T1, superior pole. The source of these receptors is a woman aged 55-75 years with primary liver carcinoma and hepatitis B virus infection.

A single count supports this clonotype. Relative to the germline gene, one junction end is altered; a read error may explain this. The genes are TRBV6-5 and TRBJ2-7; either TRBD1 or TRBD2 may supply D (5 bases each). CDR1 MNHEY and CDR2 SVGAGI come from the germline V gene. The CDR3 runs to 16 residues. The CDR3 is CASRATLEGYSYEQYF. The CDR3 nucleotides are TGTGCCAGCAGGGCGACACTAGAGGGGTACTCCTACGAACAGTACTTC.

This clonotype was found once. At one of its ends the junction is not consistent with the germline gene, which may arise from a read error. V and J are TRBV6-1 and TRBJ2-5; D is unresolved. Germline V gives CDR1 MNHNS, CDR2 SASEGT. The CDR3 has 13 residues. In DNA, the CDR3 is TGTGCCAGCATTGAAGACCCAGAAGAGGCCCAGTACTTC. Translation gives CASIEDPEEAQYF.

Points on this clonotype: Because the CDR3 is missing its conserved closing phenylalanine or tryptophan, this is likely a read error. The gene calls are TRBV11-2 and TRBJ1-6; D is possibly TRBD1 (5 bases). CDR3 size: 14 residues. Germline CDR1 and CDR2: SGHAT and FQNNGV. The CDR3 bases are TGTGCCAGCAGCCTAGATGGGGCAGATTCACCCCTCCACTCT. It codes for CASSLDGADSPLHS.

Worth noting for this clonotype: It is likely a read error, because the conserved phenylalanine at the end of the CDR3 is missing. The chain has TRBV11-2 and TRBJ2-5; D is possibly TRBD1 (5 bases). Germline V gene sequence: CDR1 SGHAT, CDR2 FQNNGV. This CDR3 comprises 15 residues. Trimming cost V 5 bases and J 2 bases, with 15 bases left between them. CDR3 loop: CASSKRPDKQETQYS. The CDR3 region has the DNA TGTGCCAGCAGCAAAAGACCGGACAAACAAGAGACCCAGTACTCC.

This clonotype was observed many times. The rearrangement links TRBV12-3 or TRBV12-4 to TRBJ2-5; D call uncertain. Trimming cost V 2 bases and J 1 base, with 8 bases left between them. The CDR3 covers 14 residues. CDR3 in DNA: TGTGCCAGCAGTTTACTCTCCGGCCAAGAGACCCAGTACTTC. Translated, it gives CASSLLSGQETQYF.

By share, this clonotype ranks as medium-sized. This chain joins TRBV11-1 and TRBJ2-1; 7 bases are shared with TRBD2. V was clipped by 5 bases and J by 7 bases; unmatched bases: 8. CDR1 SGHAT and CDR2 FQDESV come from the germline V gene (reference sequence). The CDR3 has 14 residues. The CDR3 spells CASSLSAGANEQFF. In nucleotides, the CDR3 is TGTGCCAGCAGCCTATCGGCGGGAGCGAATGAGCAGTTCTTC.

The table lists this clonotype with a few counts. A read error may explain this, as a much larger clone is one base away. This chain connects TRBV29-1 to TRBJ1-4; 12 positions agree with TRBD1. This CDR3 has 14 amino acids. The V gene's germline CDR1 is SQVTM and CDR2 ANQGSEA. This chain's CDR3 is CSVGDRGRTEKLLF. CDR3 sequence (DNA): TGCAGCGTTGGGGACAGGGGGCGTACTGAAAAACTGCTTTTT. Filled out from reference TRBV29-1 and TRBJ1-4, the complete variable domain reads SAVISQKPSRDICQRGTSLTIQCQVDSQVTMMFWYRQQPGQSLTLIATANQGSEATYESGFVIDKFPISRPNLTFSTLTVSNMSPEDSSIYLCSVGDRGRTEKLLFGSGTQLSVL.

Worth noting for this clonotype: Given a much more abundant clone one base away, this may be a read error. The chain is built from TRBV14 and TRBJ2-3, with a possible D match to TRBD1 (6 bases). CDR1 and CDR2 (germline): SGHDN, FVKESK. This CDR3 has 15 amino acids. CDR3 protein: CASSHRTDLADTRYF. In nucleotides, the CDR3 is TGTGCCAGCAGCCACAGGACAGATCTAGCAGATACGCGGTATTTT.

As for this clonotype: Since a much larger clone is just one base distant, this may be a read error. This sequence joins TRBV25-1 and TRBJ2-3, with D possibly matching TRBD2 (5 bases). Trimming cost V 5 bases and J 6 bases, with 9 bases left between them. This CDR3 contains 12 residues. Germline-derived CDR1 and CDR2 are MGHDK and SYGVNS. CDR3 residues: CASSLRRDTQYF. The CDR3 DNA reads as TGTGCCAGCAGTCTGAGGAGGGATACGCAGTATTTT.

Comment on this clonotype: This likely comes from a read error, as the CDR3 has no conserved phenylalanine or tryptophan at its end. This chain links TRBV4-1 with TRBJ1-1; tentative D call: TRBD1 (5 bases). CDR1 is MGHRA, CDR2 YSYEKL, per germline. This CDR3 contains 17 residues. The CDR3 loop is CASNQDPRRGGNTEAFL. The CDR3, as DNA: TGCGCCAGCAACCAAGATCCTCGGAGGGGCGGGAACACTGAAGCTTTCCTT.

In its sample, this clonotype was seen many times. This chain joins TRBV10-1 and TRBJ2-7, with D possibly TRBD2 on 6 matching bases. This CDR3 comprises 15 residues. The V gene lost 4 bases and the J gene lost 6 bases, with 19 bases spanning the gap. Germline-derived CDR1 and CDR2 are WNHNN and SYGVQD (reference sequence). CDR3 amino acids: CASSADRNRAGEQYF. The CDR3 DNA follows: TGCGCCAGCAGTGCAGACAGAAACCGAGCGGGCGAGCAGTACTTC.

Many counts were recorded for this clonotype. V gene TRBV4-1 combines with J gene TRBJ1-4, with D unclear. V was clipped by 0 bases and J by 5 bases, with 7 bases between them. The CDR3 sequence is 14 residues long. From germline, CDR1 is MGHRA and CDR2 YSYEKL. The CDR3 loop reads CASSQDLLNEKLFF. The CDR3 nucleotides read TGCGCCAGCAGCCAAGATCTCCTCAATGAAAAACTGTTTTTT.

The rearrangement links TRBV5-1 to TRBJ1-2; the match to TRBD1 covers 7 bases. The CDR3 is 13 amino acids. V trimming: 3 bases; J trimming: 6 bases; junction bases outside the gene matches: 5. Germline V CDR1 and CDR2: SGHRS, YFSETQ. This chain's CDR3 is CASSWQGGDGYTF. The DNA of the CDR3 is TGCGCCAGCAGCTGGCAAGGGGGCGATGGCTACACCTTC.

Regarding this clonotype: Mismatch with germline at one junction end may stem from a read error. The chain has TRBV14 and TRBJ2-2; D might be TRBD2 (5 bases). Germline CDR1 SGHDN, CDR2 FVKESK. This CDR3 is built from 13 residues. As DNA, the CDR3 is TGTGCCAGCAGCCCTCAGAACACCGGGAAGCTGTTTTTT. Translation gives CASSPQNTGKLFF.

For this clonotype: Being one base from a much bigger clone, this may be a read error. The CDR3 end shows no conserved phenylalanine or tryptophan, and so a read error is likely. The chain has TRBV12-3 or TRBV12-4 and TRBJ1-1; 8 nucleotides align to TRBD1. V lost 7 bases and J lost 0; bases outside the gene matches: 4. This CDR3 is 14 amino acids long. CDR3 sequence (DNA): TGTGCCAGCACCAGACAGGGGTTGAACACTGAAGCTTTCCTT. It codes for CASTRQGLNTEAFL.

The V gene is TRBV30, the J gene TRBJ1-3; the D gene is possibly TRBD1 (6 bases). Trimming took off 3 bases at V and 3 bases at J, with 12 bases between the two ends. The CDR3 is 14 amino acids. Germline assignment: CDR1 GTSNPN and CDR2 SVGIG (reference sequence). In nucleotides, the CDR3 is TGTGCCTGGAGGGTCGGGACATGTGGAAACACCATATATTTT. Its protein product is CAWRVGTCGNTIYF.

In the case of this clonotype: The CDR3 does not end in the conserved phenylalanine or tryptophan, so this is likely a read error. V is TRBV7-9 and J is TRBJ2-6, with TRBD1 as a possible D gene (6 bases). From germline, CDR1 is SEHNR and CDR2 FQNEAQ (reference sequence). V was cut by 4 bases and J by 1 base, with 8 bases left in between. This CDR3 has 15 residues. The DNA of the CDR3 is TGTGCCAGCAGCTCCAGGGGATCTGGGGCCAACGTCCTGACTCTC. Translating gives CASSSRGSGANVLTL.

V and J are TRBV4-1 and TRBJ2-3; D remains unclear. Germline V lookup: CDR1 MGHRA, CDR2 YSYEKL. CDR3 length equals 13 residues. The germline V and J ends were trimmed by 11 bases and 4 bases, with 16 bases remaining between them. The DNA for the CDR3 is TGCGCCGGCAACCAAGAGCTTCCAGATACGCAGTATTTT. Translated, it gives CAGNQELPDTQYF.

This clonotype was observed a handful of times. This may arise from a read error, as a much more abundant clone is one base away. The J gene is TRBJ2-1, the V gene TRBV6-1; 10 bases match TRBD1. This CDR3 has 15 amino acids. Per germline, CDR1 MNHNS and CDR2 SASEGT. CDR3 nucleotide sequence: TGTGCCAGCACTCTGGACAGGGGGTCCTACATTGAGCAGTTCTTC. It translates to CASTLDRGSYIEQFF.

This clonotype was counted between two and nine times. CDR3 in amino acids: CASSFGLAGDTQYF. Here the CDR3 DNA reads TGTGCCAGCAGCTTCGGACTAGCGGGAGATACGCAGTATTTT. The rearrangement uses TRBV7-3 and TRBJ2-3; 11 nucleotides agree with TRBD2. The V gene's germline CDR1 is SGHTA and CDR2 FQGTGA. The CDR3 consists of 14 residues. The J segment lost 5 bases and the V segment lost 3 bases, leaving 1 base of the junction unmatched.

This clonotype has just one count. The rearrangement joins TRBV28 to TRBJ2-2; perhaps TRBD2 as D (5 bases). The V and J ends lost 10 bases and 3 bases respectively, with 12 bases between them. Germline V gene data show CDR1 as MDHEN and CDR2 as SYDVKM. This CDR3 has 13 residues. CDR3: CAMGSRYTGELFF. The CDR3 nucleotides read TGTGCCATGGGGAGTCGGTACACCGGGGAGCTGTTTTTT.

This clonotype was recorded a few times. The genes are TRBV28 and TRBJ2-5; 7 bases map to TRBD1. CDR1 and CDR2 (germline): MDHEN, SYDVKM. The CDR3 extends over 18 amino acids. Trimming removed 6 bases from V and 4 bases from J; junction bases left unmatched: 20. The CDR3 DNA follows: TGTGCCAGCAGACACCGCACACCACCACAGGGGAGCGGAGAGACCCAGTACTTC. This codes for CASRHRTPPQGSGETQYF.

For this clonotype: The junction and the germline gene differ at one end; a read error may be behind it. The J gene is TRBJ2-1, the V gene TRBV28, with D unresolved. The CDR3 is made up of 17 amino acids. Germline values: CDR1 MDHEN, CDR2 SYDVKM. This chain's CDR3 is CASSLATFVFSYSEQFF. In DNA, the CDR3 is TGTGCCAGCAGTTTAGCGACTTTTGTCTTCTCCTACAGTGAGCAGTTCTTC.

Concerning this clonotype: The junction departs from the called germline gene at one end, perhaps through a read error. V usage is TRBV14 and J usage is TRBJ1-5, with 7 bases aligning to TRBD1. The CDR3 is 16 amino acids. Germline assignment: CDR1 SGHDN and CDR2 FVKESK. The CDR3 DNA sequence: TGTGCCAGCAGCCAAGTCGAGGGGGCTAGCAATCAGGCCCAGCATTTT. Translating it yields CASSQVEGASNQAQHF.

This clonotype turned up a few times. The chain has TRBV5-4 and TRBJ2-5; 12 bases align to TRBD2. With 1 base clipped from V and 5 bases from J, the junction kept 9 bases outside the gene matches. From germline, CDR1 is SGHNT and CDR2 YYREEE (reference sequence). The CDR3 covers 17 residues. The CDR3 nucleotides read TGTGCCAGCAGCTTGTCTAGCGGGAGGGCCCGGGGGGAGACCCAGTACTTC. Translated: CASSLSSGRARGETQYF.

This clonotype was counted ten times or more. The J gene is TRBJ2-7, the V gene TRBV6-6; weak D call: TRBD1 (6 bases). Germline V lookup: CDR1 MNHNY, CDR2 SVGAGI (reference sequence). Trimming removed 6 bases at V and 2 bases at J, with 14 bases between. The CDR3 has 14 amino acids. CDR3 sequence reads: CASRSTGSPYEQYF. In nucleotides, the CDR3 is TGTGCCAGCAGATCAACAGGGTCTCCCTACGAGCAGTACTTC.

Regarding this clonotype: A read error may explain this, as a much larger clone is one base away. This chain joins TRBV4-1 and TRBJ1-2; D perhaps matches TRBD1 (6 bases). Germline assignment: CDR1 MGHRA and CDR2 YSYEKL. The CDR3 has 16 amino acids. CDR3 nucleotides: TGCACCAGCAGCCAACCTCCAAAAACAGGGCGGGATGGCTACACCTTC. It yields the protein CTSSQPPKTGRDGYTF.